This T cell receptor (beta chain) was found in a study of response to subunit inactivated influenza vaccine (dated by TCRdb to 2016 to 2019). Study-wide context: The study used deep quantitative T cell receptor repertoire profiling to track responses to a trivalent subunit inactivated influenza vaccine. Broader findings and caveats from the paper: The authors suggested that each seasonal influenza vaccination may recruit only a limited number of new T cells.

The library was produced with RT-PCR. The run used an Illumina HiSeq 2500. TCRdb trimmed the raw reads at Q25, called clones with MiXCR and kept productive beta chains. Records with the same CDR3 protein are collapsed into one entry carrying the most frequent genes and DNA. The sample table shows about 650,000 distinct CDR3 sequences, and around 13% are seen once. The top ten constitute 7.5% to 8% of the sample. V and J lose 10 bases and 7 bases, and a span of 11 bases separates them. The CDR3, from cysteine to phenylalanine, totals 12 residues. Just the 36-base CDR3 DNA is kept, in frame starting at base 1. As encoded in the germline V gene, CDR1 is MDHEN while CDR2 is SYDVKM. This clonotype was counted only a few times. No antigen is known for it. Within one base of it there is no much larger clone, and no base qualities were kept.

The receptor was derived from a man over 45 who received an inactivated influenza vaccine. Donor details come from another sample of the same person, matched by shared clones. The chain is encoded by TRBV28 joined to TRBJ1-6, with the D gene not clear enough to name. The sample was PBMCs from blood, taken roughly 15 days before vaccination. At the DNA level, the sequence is TGTGCCACGGCTGGGCAGAATTCACCCCTCCACTTT. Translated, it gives CATAGQNSPLHF. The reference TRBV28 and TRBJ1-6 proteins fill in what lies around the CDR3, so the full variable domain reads DVKVTQSSRYLVKRTGEKVFLECVQDMDHENMFWYRQDPGLGLRLIYFSYDVKMKEKGDIPEGYSVSREKKERFSLILESASTNQTSMYLCATAGQNSPLHFGNGTRLTVT.